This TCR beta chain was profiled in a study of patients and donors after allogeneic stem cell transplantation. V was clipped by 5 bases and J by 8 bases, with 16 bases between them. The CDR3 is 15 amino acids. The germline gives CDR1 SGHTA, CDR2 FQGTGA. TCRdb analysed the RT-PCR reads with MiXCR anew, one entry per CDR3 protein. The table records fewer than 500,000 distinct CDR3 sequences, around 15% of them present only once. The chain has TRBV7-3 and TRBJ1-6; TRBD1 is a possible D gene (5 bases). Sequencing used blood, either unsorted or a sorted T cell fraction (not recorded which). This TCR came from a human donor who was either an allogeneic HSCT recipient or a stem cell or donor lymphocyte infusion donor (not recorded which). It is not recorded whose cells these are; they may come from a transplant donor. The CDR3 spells CASSPQGGIDSPLHF. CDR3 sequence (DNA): TGTGCCAGCAGCCCGCAGGGAGGGATTGATTCACCCCTCCACTTT. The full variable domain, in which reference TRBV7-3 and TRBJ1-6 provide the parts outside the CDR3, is GAGVSQTPSNKVTEKGKYVELRCDPISGHTALYWYRQSLGQGPEFLIYFQGTGAADDSGLPNDRFFAVRPEGSVSTLKIQRTERGDSAVYLCASSPQGGIDSPLHFGNGTRLTVT.